This T cell receptor (beta chain) was profiled in a study of molecular identifiers for immune sequencing clone quantification (dated by TCRdb to the late 2010s). Notes on the research overall: For a replicate experiment, RNA from approximately 20,000 or 100,000 naive CD8 T cells was divided into five aliquots, of which four were sequenced. This methods study used CD8 T cells to benchmark TCR RNA copy counting and molecular-identifier clustering-based TCR repertoire sequencing (MIDCIRS).

Libraries of naive CD8 T cells were built from about 20,000 to 1,000,000 sorted cells, with 10%, 30% or 50% of the purified RNA used. Naive CD8 T cells were FACS-sorted as CD8+CD4-CCR7+CD45RA+ on a BD FACSAria II into RLT Plus buffer. Roughly ten TCR copies' worth of Jurkat RNA were spiked into roughly 19,000-1,000,000 naive CD8 T cell samples to test detection sensitivity. CD8 T cells were enriched using RosetteSep CD8+ T Cell Enrichment Cocktail and Ficoll-Paque, and the enriched cells then underwent ACK red cell lysis. The library was obtained by PCR. The reads were generated on an Illumina HiSeq 4000. Bulk TCR libraries were prepared as previously described, using TCR primers listed in Table S5. The Qiagen AllPrep DNA/RNA kit was used to purify total RNA. Before any analysis, reads coming from multiple sequencing runs of the same library were combined into one pool. For the original study's pipeline: Reads were retained only if an exact TCR constant sequence was present, and the retained reads were trimmed to 150 nt and grouped according to their 12-nt molecular barcodes. Reads within each barcode group were sub-clustered using a 15% Levenshtein threshold, and quality-weighted consensus sequences were constructed for each RNA molecule. Non-functional sequences were filtered out, along with any lower-count sequence sitting one edit away from another sequence. On the basis of fitting two negative binomial distributions, barcode sub-clusters with fewer than 20% of the maximum read count were discarded. In-frame beta chains were kept once TCRdb had trimmed the public reads at Q25 with fastp and called clones with MiXCR. Rows are combined by CDR3 protein, so each entry shows the most common genes and DNA. TCRdb, rather than the study authors, made the V and J calls. For this sample there are about 640,000 distinct CDR3 sequences; around 20% appear just once. The ten largest clones represent approximately 0.9% of the sample.

Reading the germline V gene (reference sequence) gives CDR1 SEHNR and CDR2 FQNEAQ. The CDR3 starts with the cysteine, ends with the phenylalanine, and has 15 residues. The kept DNA is CDR3 alone, 45 bases in frame from the first base. V ends up 6 bases short and J 5 bases short, with an unmatched junction base count of 11. Worth noting for this clonotype: Its antigen is unknown. Base qualities are not at hand, and no much larger clone is one base apart.

Findings and caveats that apply to the study as a whole: Highly expanded clone sizes could be underestimated if identical TCR molecules share a barcode. Roughly 3 recovered TCR RNA copies per cell were obtained by modeling, versus about 9 by digital PCR, implying a capture efficiency of 30% to 35%. The naive libraries included spiked-in Jurkat TCR RNA (10 copies' worth), and this RNA is not part of the donor repertoire. In CMV-specific effector cells, over 98% of molecules were held by clones above 20 RNA copies, whereas under 1% of molecules were held by such clones in naive cells. When barcode sub-clustering was not used, chimeric consensus sequences inflated TCR diversity, with chimeras reaching as high as 47%. Spiked-in Jurkat TCR RNA equal to a single cell's worth was reported to be detectable even within 1,100,000 naive CD8 T cells.

Sequenced: naive CD8+ T cells from blood, with Jurkat cell RNA spiked in. What the cell subset or site label conveys for this sample: FACS-sorted CD8+CD4-CCR7+CD45RA+ naive T cells. The source is a human donor in good health. Some libraries in this study had Jurkat cell RNA spiked in. The V and J segments used are TRBV7-9 and TRBJ2-3, with 7 junctional bases fitting TRBD2. The CDR3 protein sequence reads: CASSGGGGTGDTQYF. The nucleotide sequence reads as follows: TGTGCCAGCAGTGGGGGGGGGGGGACCGGAGATACGCAGTATTTT.